This entry lists 22 T cell receptor beta chains sequenced from one sample in a study of shared clonotypes between healthy human individuals. Profiled with immunoSEQ multiplex PCR; TCRdb holds only in-frame clones, not every one. Of about 120,000 clones in the sample, 68% were seen once. Material: memory CD8+ T cells sorted from blood. Subset of the sample: CD45RO+ cells pooled with CCR7-negative TemRA cells. The source is a woman aged 25 to 39 in good health.

The chain has TRBV5-1 and TRBJ2-5, with D perhaps TRBD2 (5 bases). The V gene lost 1 base and the J gene lost 11 bases, with 18 bases spanning the gap. Germline V CDR1 and CDR2: SGHRS, YFSETQ. CDR3 size: 14 residues. CDR3 sequence (DNA): TGCGCCAGCAGCTTGTCGCTAGGTCTGGAGGAGCAGTACTTC. It specifies CASSLSLGLEEQYF.

The chain is built from TRBV12-5 and TRBJ2-2; TRBD1 agrees at 10 bases. The ends lost 0 bases at V and 5 bases at J; junction bases unmatched: 3. CDR1 and CDR2 from the germline V gene are LGHNT and FRNRAP. The CDR3 consists of 16 residues. For the CDR3, the DNA is TGTGCTAGTGGTTTGGTACTGGGACAGGGGACCGGGGAGCTGTTTTTT. It encodes CASGLVLGQGTGELFF.

This chain connects TRBV29-1 to TRBJ2-7, with D perhaps TRBD2 (7 bases). V gave up 5 bases and J gave up 1 base, with 18 bases separating them. Germline CDR1 is SQVTM and CDR2 is ANQGSEA. The CDR3 sequence is 15 residues long. The CDR3, as DNA: TGCAGCGTTCAGGAAGGGGGGGCGCGGTCCTACGAGCAGTACTTC. Translating gives CSVQEGGARSYEQYF.

The chain employs TRBV7-6 and TRBJ1-5; maybe TRBD1 (6 bases). V shed 3 bases and J shed 6 bases, with 15 bases lying between them. The CDR3 contains 15 residues. The germline V gene encodes CDR1 SGHVS and CDR2 FNYEAQ. In nucleotides, the CDR3 is TGTGCCAGCAGCTTGTATCAGGGGCCAAGTCAGCCCCAGCATTTT. Translation: CASSLYQGPSQPQHF. Variable domain in full (rest from reference TRBV7-6 and TRBJ1-5): GAGVSQSPRYKVTKRGQDVALRCDPISGHVSLYWYRQALGQGPEFLTYFNYEAQQDKSGLPNDRFSAERPEGSISTLTIQRTEQRDSAMYRCASSLYQGPSQPQHFGDGTRLSIL.

This clone was counted many times. The chain is built from TRBV29-1 and TRBJ2-1; D is unresolved. Germline loops: CDR1 SQVTM, CDR2 ANQGSEA. Between the trimmed V and J ends, which lost 4 bases and 0 bases, there was a span of 13 bases. The CDR3 is 15 residues long. The CDR3 loop is CSVGYGESSYNEQFF. The CDR3 DNA follows: TGCAGCGTTGGGTATGGAGAGAGCTCCTACAATGAGCAGTTCTTC.

This clone appeared a single time. A far larger clone is one nucleotide away, so this likely arose from a read error. This chain links TRBV11-2 with TRBJ1-3, with D possibly matching TRBD1 (6 bases). CDR3 length: 16 amino acids. Germline V gene lookup returns CDR1 SGHAT and CDR2 FQNNGV. V shed 5 bases and J shed 3 bases, with 17 bases lying between them. CDR3 protein: CASSQARDKGGNTIYF. The CDR3 DNA is TGTGCCAGCAGCCAGGCCCGGGACAAGGGTGGAAACACCATATATTTT.

J is TRBJ1-1 and V is TRBV19, with D unresolved. Trimming shortened V by 8 bases and J by 1 base, and 17 bases separated the two germline ends. The CDR3 runs 15 residues. Per the germline V gene, CDR1 is LNHDA and CDR2 is SQIVND (reference sequence). For the CDR3, the DNA is TGTGCCAGTCGGGCCGGACGATCGGGGAACACTGAAGCTTTCTTT. Translating it yields CASRAGRSGNTEAFF.

The gene calls are TRBV7-6 and TRBJ2-1, with a tentative D call TRBD1 (5 bases). Germline V gene data show CDR1 as SGHVS and CDR2 as FNYEAQ. CDR3 length: 13 residues. V dropped 4 bases and J dropped 6 bases, with 10 bases sitting between them. The CDR3 region is CASSSRQGNEQFF. CDR3 DNA: TGTGCCAGCAGCTCGCGTCAGGGCAATGAGCAGTTCTTC.

This chain connects TRBV6-1 to TRBJ1-1, with unresolved D. The ends were cut back, 3 bases at V and 0 bases at J, with 11 bases in the middle. The germline V gene has CDR1 MNHNS and CDR2 SASEGT. The CDR3 sequence is 15 residues long. The CDR3 loop reads CASSDWGSLNTEAFF. DNA of the CDR3: TGTGCCAGCAGTGACTGGGGTAGCTTGAACACTGAAGCTTTCTTT.

J is TRBJ2-7 and V is TRBV7-8; 7 bases are a match to TRBD2. The CDR3 has 15 amino acids. CDR1 and CDR2 (germline): SGHVS, FQNEAQ. Germline trimming cut 5 bases from V and 2 bases from J; bases unmatched to any gene: 9. CDR3 loop: CASSAVRGFPYEQYF. CDR3 nucleotides: TGTGCCAGCAGCGCCGTGCGGGGGTTCCCCTACGAGCAGTACTTC.

This clone has just one count. The chain joins TRBV28 to TRBJ1-2; 7 bases align to TRBD1. This CDR3 has 16 residues. Per the germline V gene, CDR1 is MDHEN and CDR2 is SYDVKM. The ends lost 3 bases at V and 4 bases at J; junction bases unmatched: 11. The CDR3 DNA sequence: TGTGCCAGCAGTTTGGCCTTCAGGGGGGTTCCCTATGGCTACACCTTC. It encodes CASSLAFRGVPYGYTF.

The DNA for the CDR3 is TGTGCCAGCAGGCGCCCAGGGGGAGCCTCCTACGAGCAGTACTTC. Translation gives CASRRPGGASYEQYF. The chain joins TRBV28 to TRBJ2-7; 7 bases line up with TRBD1. The germline gives CDR1 MDHEN, CDR2 SYDVKM. This CDR3 spans 15 amino acids. Trimming at V came to 6 bases and at J to 0 bases, leaving 8 bases not matched to a gene.

The DNA of the CDR3 is TGCAGCGTTGAACTGGGGGCCTTGCAGGGCTACGAGCAGTACTTC. It translates to CSVELGALQGYEQYF. The chain uses TRBV29-1 and TRBJ2-5; TRBD1 is a possible D gene (6 bases). The J call may be faulty, since TRBJ2-7 better matches the DNA end. The germline V gene has CDR1 SQVTM and CDR2 ANQGSEA. The CDR3 covers 15 residues.

This clone was seen a handful of times. The CDR3 here is CASSYSPTEGYQPQHF. Written as DNA, the CDR3 is TGTGCCAGCAGTTACTCACCGACCGAGGGGTATCAGCCCCAGCATTTT. The J gene is TRBJ1-5, the V gene TRBV6-6; D is perhaps TRBD1 (5 bases). CDR1 and CDR2 from the germline V gene are MNHNY and SVGAGI (reference sequence). V gave up 0 bases and J gave up 5 bases, with 14 bases separating them. This CDR3 region has 16 residues.

The rearrangement uses TRBV5-8 and TRBJ1-2, with D unclear. CDR1 is SGHTS and CDR2 is YDEGEE in the germline V gene. The CDR3 runs 17 residues. With 5 bases removed from V and 4 bases from J, the gap between germline ends came to 24 bases. The CDR3 nucleotides are TGTGCCAGCAGAAATGGGCCTCCGATGGCAGGACCCTATGGCTACACCTTC. Amino acids: CASRNGPPMAGPYGYTF.

The chain joins TRBV7-6 to TRBJ2-1, with TRBD2 identical over 10 bases. Germline CDR1 reads SGHVS; CDR2 reads FNYEAQ. The ends lost 1 base at V and 6 bases at J; junction bases unmatched: 6. The CDR3 extends over 16 amino acids. The CDR3 coding sequence is TGTGCCAGCAGCTTAGTCCCACTAGCGGGACCCAATGAGCAGTTCTTC. Translating gives CASSLVPLAGPNEQFF.

This clone was detected a few times. This chain connects TRBV25-1 to TRBJ2-1; D gene ambiguous. The CDR3 spans 14 residues. V dropped 5 bases and J dropped 3 bases, with 11 bases sitting between them. CDR1 is MGHDK, CDR2 SYGVNS, per germline. The CDR3 DNA follows: TGTGCCAGCAGTCCTGAGGACGGCTACAATGAGCAGTTCTTC. It translates to CASSPEDGYNEQFF.

The V call is TRBV28, the J call TRBJ2-7; 10 positions match TRBD2. The CDR3 covers 19 residues. The trim removed 6 bases at V and 6 bases at J, leaving 23 bases unmatched. Germline V gene data show CDR1 as MDHEN and CDR2 as SYDVKM. The CDR3 bases are TGTGCCAGCAGGGAGACATGGGGGCGAAGTCAGCGGGAGGGCCGCGAGCAGTACTTC. This encodes CASRETWGRSQREGREQYF.

This clone was counted between two and nine times. The rearrangement joins TRBV25-1 to TRBJ1-4; weak D call: TRBD1 (5 bases). Germline loops: CDR1 MGHDK, CDR2 SYGVNS. The CDR3 is 17 amino acids. The V gene lost 0 bases and the J gene lost 0 bases, with 11 bases spanning the gap. The CDR3 loop reads CASSEYGTGATNEKLFF. In DNA, the CDR3 is TGTGCCAGCAGTGAATATGGTACAGGAGCAACTAATGAAAAACTGTTTTTT.

The chain couples TRBV7-9 to TRBJ2-2; no clear D. Germline loops: CDR1 SEHNR, CDR2 FQNEAQ (reference sequence). The CDR3 extends over 16 amino acids. Trimming removed 3 bases from V and 1 base from J, with 12 bases in between. The CDR3 DNA sequence: TGTGCCAGCAGCTTTCTCAACGGAGAGAACACCGGGGAGCTGTTTTTT. As protein: CASSFLNGENTGELFF.

The chain uses TRBV2 and TRBJ2-3; 14 nucleotides match TRBD2. Trimming took 6 bases from V and 7 from J; bases not matched to a gene: 6. The CDR3 is 15 residues long. Germline V CDR1 and CDR2: SNHLY, FYNNEI. CDR3 in amino acids: CASSRTSGRKYTQYF. In DNA form, the CDR3 reads TGTGCCAGCAGCCGGACTAGCGGGAGGAAGTATACGCAGTATTTT.

The V gene is TRBV29-1, the J gene TRBJ2-7; 7 bases match TRBD2. J lost 4 bases, V lost 6 bases, and 12 bases had no gene match. Germline CDR1 SQVTM, CDR2 ANQGSEA. This CDR3 is built from 14 residues. The CDR3: CSVNHGGGGYEQYF. DNA for the CDR3: TGCAGCGTGAACCACGGTGGGGGGGGATACGAGCAGTACTTC.